This T cell receptor beta chain was observed in a study of patients and donors after allogeneic stem cell transplantation. Between the trimmed V and J ends, which lost 1 base and 6 bases, there was a span of 12 bases. Germline values: CDR1 SGHAT, CDR2 FQNNGV. This CDR3 is built from 14 residues. TCRdb passed the RT-PCR reads through MiXCR, listing each CDR3 protein once. The table shows about 110,000 distinct CDR3 sequences, with approximately 40% occurring only once. The genes are TRBV11-2 and TRBJ1-2; D not resolved. The sequenced material came from blood, either unsorted or a sorted T cell fraction (not recorded which). This clonotype was sampled from a human donor who was either an allogeneic HSCT recipient or a stem cell or donor lymphocyte infusion donor (not recorded which). It is not recorded whose cells these are; they may come from a transplant donor. Here the CDR3 reads CASSLVGGTDGYTF. The CDR3 coding sequence is TGTGCCAGCAGCTTAGTTGGAGGAACGGATGGCTACACCTTC.